These 32 T cell receptor beta chains were sequenced from one sample in a study of Ad26.COV2.S vaccination and SARS-CoV-2 variants. TCRdb's copy holds only in-frame clones and misses some; the assay was immunoSEQ multiplex PCR. The repertoire holds about 470,000 clones, with about 90% as singletons. The treatment denotes: around 19 received Ad26.COV2.S at low or high dose, single or two shots; about five received placebo; per-sample allocation not given. Samples were taken on day 63 after the first vaccine or placebo injection. Sample: peripheral blood, taken in a trial of Ad26.COV2.S vaccine versus placebo. These receptors were obtained from a person aged 18 to 59 who received the Ad26.COV2.S COVID-19 vaccine or a placebo.

This chain connects TRBV7-9 to TRBJ2-7; 9 bases match TRBD1. The germline CDR1 and CDR2 sequences are SEHNR and FQNEAQ (reference sequence). CDR3 length: 14 amino acids. J lost 4 bases, V lost 1 base, and 2 bases had no gene match. CDR3 nucleotides: TGTGCCAGCAGCTTAGTGGGACAGGGTTACGAGCAGTACTTC. Its translation is CASSLVGQGYEQYF.

V gene TRBV7-2 combines with J gene TRBJ1-5; no firm D call. The CDR3 is 15 amino acids. Germline CDR1 SGHTA, CDR2 FQGNSA. V gave up 2 bases and J gave up 4 bases, with 12 bases separating them. The DNA for the CDR3 is TGTGCCAGCAGCTTATATTCAAACCTGAATCAGCCCCAGCATTTT. Protein sequence: CASSLYSNLNQPQHF. The whole variable domain, remainder taken from reference TRBV7-2 and TRBJ1-5, is GAGVSQSPSNKVTEKGKDVELRCDPISGHTALYWYRQSLGQGLEFLIYFQGNSAPDKSGLPSDRFSAERTGGSVSTLTIQRTQQEDSAVYLCASSLYSNLNQPQHFGDGTRLSIL.

This chain uses TRBV23-1 with TRBJ1-2; tentatively, D is TRBD1 (5 bases). TRBV23-1 is an ORF for which the function is uncertain. Trimming left V 2 bases short and J 3 bases short, with 16 bases between. The CDR3 runs 16 residues. Written as DNA, the CDR3 is TGCGCCAGCAGTCAACCCAAGACCGGGACGCACTATGGCTACACCTTC. This encodes CASSQPKTGTHYGYTF.

This clone was seen only once. DNA of the CDR3: TGTGCCAGCTCACCCGAGACAGGGGCCAAATACAATGAGCAGTTCTTC. Amino acid sequence: CASSPETGAKYNEQFF. The chain carries TRBV18 and TRBJ2-1, with TRBD1 identical over 8 bases. This CDR3 is built from 16 residues. V was pared by 3 bases and J by 4 bases, with 8 bases of the junction left unmatched. Germline values: CDR1 KGHSH, CDR2 LQKENI.

The chain links TRBV30 to TRBJ2-1; 10 positions agree with TRBD2. The CDR3 runs to 17 residues. V dropped 2 bases and J dropped 2; count of bases not matched to a gene: 9. CDR1 GTSNPN and CDR2 SVGIG come from the germline V gene (reference sequence). The CDR3 sequence is CAWSPPSGRGPYNEQFF. In DNA, the CDR3 is TGTGCCTGGAGTCCACCCAGCGGGAGGGGACCCTACAATGAGCAGTTCTTC.

The V call is TRBV4-2, the J call TRBJ2-5, with TRBD1 as a possible D gene (6 bases). The V and J ends lost 0 bases and 3 bases respectively, with 8 bases between them. Germline CDR1 and CDR2: LGHNA and YNFKEQ. This CDR3 is built from 14 residues. In DNA form, the CDR3 reads TGTGCCAGCAGCCAAGAGGACAGTAAAGAGACCCAGTACTTC. Its protein is CASSQEDSKETQYF.

The gene calls are TRBV20-1 and TRBJ2-7; TRBD2 matches 7 bases. The J segment lost 1 base and the V segment lost 3 bases, leaving 9 bases of the junction unmatched. CDR3 size: 15 residues. Germline V CDR1 and CDR2: DFQATT, SNEGSKA (reference sequence). As DNA, the CDR3 is TGCAGTGCTAGTTTCCTAGCGGAATTATCCTACGAGCAGTACTTC. The encoded protein is CSASFLAELSYEQYF.

This clone was seen only once. This chain links TRBV2 with TRBJ1-1; D is uncertain. Trimming took 2 bases from V and 1 from J, leaving 5 bases between them. The CDR3 has 13 residues. Germline lookup yields CDR1 SNHLY and CDR2 FYNNEI. CDR3 DNA: TGTGCCAGCAGTGAAACGGAGAACACTGAAGCTTTCTTT. It is translated as CASSETENTEAFF.

CDR3 DNA: TGTGCCAGCAGGGGGACTAGCGGGAGATTAGAGACCCAGTACTTC. Translated, it gives CASRGTSGRLETQYF. The V gene is TRBV2, the J gene TRBJ2-5; TRBD2 aligns across 14 bases. Losses at the gene ends were 6 bases for V and 4 bases for J; bases not matched to a gene: 4. This CDR3 contains 15 residues. The germline V gene encodes CDR1 SNHLY and CDR2 FYNNEI. Complete variable domain (other parts from reference TRBV2 and TRBJ2-5): EPEVTQTPSHQVTQMGQEVILRCVPISNHLYFYWYRQILGQKVEFLVSFYNNEISEKSEIFDDQFSVERPDGSNFTLKIRSTKLEDSAMYFCASRGTSGRLETQYFGPGTRLLVL.

The chain couples TRBV6-5 to TRBJ2-1; 7 nucleotides align to TRBD1. CDR1 and CDR2 (germline): MNHEY, SVGAGI. CDR3 length: 13 residues. J gave up 3 bases and V 8 bases, and 4 bases lay outside the gene matches. CDR3 protein: CASGRDSYNEQFF. CDR3 DNA: TGTGCCAGCGGCCGGGACAGCTACAATGAGCAGTTCTTC.

The V call is TRBV4-3, the J call TRBJ2-1; no clear D gene. Germline V gene lookup returns CDR1 LGHNA and CDR2 YSLEER. V was clipped by 0 bases and J by 1 base, with 13 bases between them. This CDR3 comprises 17 residues. CDR3 sequence: CASSQDGSLRSYNEQFF. As DNA, the CDR3 is TGCGCCAGCAGCCAAGACGGATCCCTGAGATCCTACAATGAGCAGTTCTTC.

The rearrangement joins TRBV11-2 to TRBJ2-5; D remains ambiguous. The V end was cut by 4 bases, the J end by 5 bases, with 14 bases between. The CDR3 contains 14 residues. CDR1 is SGHAT, CDR2 FQNNGV, per germline. Here the CDR3 reads CASSSKGWRETQYF. CDR3 coding DNA: TGTGCCAGCAGCTCAAAGGGCTGGCGGGAGACCCAGTACTTC.

The chain employs TRBV28 and TRBJ1-6; no clear D. Deletions cut 6 bases from V and 10 bases from J, with 10 bases between. This CDR3 has 12 amino acids. CDR1 MDHEN and CDR2 SYDVKM come from the germline V gene. DNA of the CDR3: TGTGCCAGCAGCCCACCTTACTCACCCCTCCACTTT. Residues: CASSPPYSPLHF.

This CDR3 reads CASSSQGPTTEAFF. The CDR3 nucleotides read TGTGCCAGCAGCTCACAGGGACCGACCACTGAAGCTTTCTTT. This rearrangement joins TRBV5-4 to TRBJ1-1; possibly TRBD1 for D (6 bases). CDR3 length: 14 amino acids. Germline V gene sequence: CDR1 SGHNT, CDR2 YYREEE (reference sequence). Trimming shortened V by 3 bases and J by 4 bases, and 13 bases separated the two germline ends.

The V and J genes are TRBV11-2 and TRBJ2-7, with 8 positions matching TRBD2. With 1 base clipped from V and 5 bases from J, the junction kept 7 bases outside the gene matches. The CDR3 spans 15 residues. Germline values: CDR1 SGHAT, CDR2 FQNNGV. CDR3 DNA sequence: TGTGCCAGCAGCTTAGGTACAGCGGGAGTACACGAGCAGTACTTC. Translating gives CASSLGTAGVHEQYF.

The V gene is TRBV21-1, the J gene TRBJ1-2. TRBV21-1 is tagged as a pseudogene. CDR3 length: 14 residues. CDR3 sequence: CASSKEIPKEGYTF. CDR3 bases: TGTGCCAGCAGCAAAGAAATCCCCAAGGAGGGCTACACCTTC.

The CDR3 nucleotides read TGTGCCAGCAGCCCTTCCCCGGGTTGGGGAGGCTACACCTTC. The encoded protein is CASSPSPGWGGYTF. The chain is built from TRBV11-2 and TRBJ1-2, with unresolved D. Trimming took 5 bases from V and 8 from J, leaving 18 bases between them. CDR1 and CDR2 from the germline V gene are SGHAT and FQNNGV. CDR3 length equals 14 residues.

V usage is TRBV27 and J usage is TRBJ1-1; D perhaps matches TRBD1 (5 bases). The germline CDR1 and CDR2 sequences are MNHEY and SMNVEV (reference sequence). Trimming took off 3 bases at V and 1 base at J, with 9 bases between the two ends. This CDR3 region has 14 residues. CDR3 sequence reads: CASSFIGTNTEAFF. The CDR3 DNA reads as TGTGCCAGCAGTTTTATAGGGACGAACACTGAAGCTTTCTTT.

The chain recombines TRBV28 with TRBJ1-2; no reliable D call. Trimming left V 4 bases short and J 8 bases short, with 17 bases between. The germline V gene encodes CDR1 MDHEN and CDR2 SYDVKM. The CDR3 totals 14 residues. Here the CDR3 DNA reads TGTGCCAGCAGTTCCCAGGCGGATCCCAGGGGCTACACCTTC. This gives the protein CASSSQADPRGYTF.

The chain combines TRBV20-1 with TRBJ2-3, with 9 positions matching TRBD2. Germline assignment: CDR1 DFQATT and CDR2 SNEGSKA (reference sequence). The CDR3 loop spans 15 amino acids. Germline trimming cut 3 bases from V and 3 bases from J; bases unmatched to any gene: 7. CDR3 in DNA: TGCAGTGCTAGTGATGCGGGAGGGAGAACAGATACGCAGTATTTT. Translating it yields CSASDAGGRTDTQYF.

The chain uses TRBV19 and TRBJ2-7; D could derive from TRBD1 or TRBD2 (5 bases each). CDR3 length: 17 amino acids. V shed 5 bases and J shed 0 bases, with 20 bases lying between them. Germline CDR1 is LNHDA and CDR2 is SQIVND (reference sequence). The DNA for the CDR3 is TGTGCCAGTAGTGGTATCACTTCCGGGGCGAGCTCCTACGAGCAGTACTTC. The encoded protein is CASSGITSGASSYEQYF.

The J gene is TRBJ1-1, the V gene TRBV5-4; TRBD1 is a possible D gene (5 bases). Trimming removed 0 bases at V and 11 bases at J, with 20 bases between. Germline V gene lookup returns CDR1 SGHNT and CDR2 YYREEE (reference sequence). CDR3 length equals 15 residues. This CDR3 reads CASSLDSGTNLRAFF. In nucleotides, the CDR3 is TGTGCCAGCAGCTTGGATTCCGGGACCAACTTGCGGGCTTTCTTT.

V and J are TRBV27 and TRBJ1-6; D is perhaps TRBD1 (5 bases). CDR3 length: 12 amino acids. V was trimmed by 10 bases and J by 6 bases, leaving 10 bases between them. Germline V CDR1 and CDR2: MNHEY, SMNVEV (reference sequence). For the CDR3, the DNA is TGTGCCACCGGGGGGGTTAATTCACCCCTCCACTTT. It encodes CATGGVNSPLHF.

The genes are TRBV6-2 or TRBV6-3 and TRBJ1-1; 7 bases match TRBD1. Germline V gene lookup returns CDR1 MNHEY and CDR2 SVGEGT. V lost 2 bases to trimming and J lost 11 bases; unmatched junction nucleotides: 8. The CDR3 loop spans 13 amino acids. The CDR3 sequence is CASSYTTGVWAFF. The CDR3 nucleotides read TGTGCCAGCAGTTACACTACAGGGGTTTGGGCTTTCTTT.

The chain is built from TRBV30 and TRBJ1-2, with D unresolved. The CDR3 loop spans 12 amino acids. CDR1 and CDR2 (germline): GTSNPN, SVGIG (reference sequence). V gave up 5 bases and J gave up 1 base, with 8 bases separating them. The CDR3 sequence: CAWGRDNYGYTF. The DNA for the CDR3 is TGTGCCTGGGGTCGGGATAACTATGGCTACACCTTC.

This chain uses TRBV7-2 with TRBJ2-3; the D is unclear. The germline gives CDR1 SGHTA, CDR2 FQGNSA. There are 14 residues in the CDR3. V was shortened by 5 bases and J by 0 bases, with 9 bases between the two germline ends. The CDR3 sequence is CASSVDPSTDTQYF. In DNA form, the CDR3 reads TGTGCCAGCAGCGTCGATCCCAGCACAGATACGCAGTATTTT.

V is TRBV2 and J is TRBJ1-2; D remains unclear. Germline V gives CDR1 SNHLY, CDR2 FYNNEI. V dropped 1 base and J dropped 4 bases, with 10 bases sitting between them. This CDR3 region has 14 residues. This CDR3 reads CASSEGGGFYGYTF. CDR3 in DNA: TGTGCCAGCAGTGAAGGGGGAGGGTTCTATGGCTACACCTTC.

This sequence joins TRBV18 and TRBJ1-6; 9 nucleotides align to TRBD1. Trimming at V came to 3 bases and at J to 0 bases, leaving 15 bases not matched to a gene. The V gene's germline CDR1 is KGHSH and CDR2 LQKENI. This CDR3 region has 21 residues. The CDR3 region is CASSPRALPQGAFSYNSPLHF. CDR3 DNA: TGTGCCAGCTCACCTAGGGCCCTCCCACAGGGGGCCTTCTCCTATAATTCACCCCTCCACTTT. The entire variable domain, with the rest obtained from reference TRBV18 and TRBJ1-6, is as follows: NAGVMQNPRHLVRRRGQEARLRCSPMKGHSHVYWYRQLPEEGLKFMVYLQKENIIDESGMPKERFSAEFPKEGPSILRIQQVVRGDSAAYFCASSPRALPQGAFSYNSPLHFGNGTRLTVT.

The CDR3, as DNA: TGTGCCAGCAGCGATACCTTGCGGGAGAGAAAGACCCAGTACTTC. Protein product: CASSDTLRERKTQYF. This chain connects TRBV7-6 to TRBJ2-5, with 7 bases fitting TRBD2. CDR3 size: 15 residues. Looked up from germline, CDR1 is SGHVS and CDR2 is FNYEAQ. The V and J ends lost 5 bases and 6 bases, in that order; junction bases with no gene match: 12. The full variable domain, its missing parts supplied by reference TRBV7-6 and TRBJ2-5, is GAGVSQSPRYKVTKRGQDVALRCDPISGHVSLYWYRQALGQGPEFLTYFNYEAQQDKSGLPNDRFSAERPEGSISTLTIQRTEQRDSAMYRCASSDTLRERKTQYFGPGTRLLVL.

V is TRBV19 and J is TRBJ2-3; D possibly matches TRBD1 or TRBD2 (5 bases each). Germline CDR1 reads LNHDA; CDR2 reads SQIVND (reference sequence). V was clipped by 2 bases and J by 4 bases, with 13 bases between them. The CDR3 loop spans 15 amino acids. The CDR3 DNA reads as TGTGCCAGTAGTATAAAAGGGGTGGAGGCAGATACGCAGTATTTT. Its translation is CASSIKGVEADTQYF. The full variable domain, in which reference TRBV19 and TRBJ2-3 provide the parts outside the CDR3, is DGGITQSPKYLFRKEGQNVTLSCEQNLNHDAMYWYRQDPGQGLRLIYYSQIVNDFQKGDIAEGYSVSREKKESFPLTVTSAQKNPTAFYLCASSIKGVEADTQYFGPGTRLTVL.

This sequence joins TRBV27 and TRBJ2-2; D perhaps matches TRBD2 (7 bases). The germline V gene encodes CDR1 MNHEY and CDR2 SMNVEV (reference sequence). V shed 7 bases and J shed 5 bases, with 14 bases lying between them. The CDR3 totals 14 residues. The CDR3 sequence: CASTGGVFTGELFF. Here the CDR3 DNA reads TGTGCCAGCACGGGGGGCGTTTTTACCGGGGAGCTGTTTTTT.

The genes are TRBV10-2 and TRBJ2-7; D not certain. Trimming removed 5 bases from V and 7 bases from J, with 9 bases in between. The CDR3 is 11 residues long. Germline-derived CDR1 and CDR2 are WSHSY and SAAADI. The CDR3 sequence is CASSSTYEQYF. DNA for the CDR3: TGCGCCAGCAGTAGCACGTATGAGCAGTACTTC.